This TCR beta chain was captured in a study of shared T cell receptors in the human thymus listed by TCRdb under 2021. Context from the whole study: The study investigated the way shared, self-reactive T-cell receptor alpha chains are produced in the human thymus.

Notes on this clone: Its binding antigen is unknown. Qualities for individual bases were not recorded, and no much larger clone is one base off.

The library was obtained by the immunoSEQ multiplex PCR assay. TCRdb took over this immuneACCESS table, retaining in-frame rearrangements with V and J assigned. Such tables are incomplete; in checked studies, under half of the missing clones stem from an unresolved V gene, and the remainder is unexplained. The sample table records tens of thousands of clones; about 95% of these occur just once. Approximately 0.035% of the sample comes from the top ten. Its CDR3 holds 16 amino acids, cysteine through phenylalanine. Of the read, only the CDR3 DNA is kept; its 48 bases are in frame from base 1. V is reduced by 2 bases and J by 1 base, leaving a spacing of 11 bases between them. According to the germline V gene (reference sequence), CDR1 reads LNHDA and CDR2 reads SQIVND.

The chain links TRBV19 with TRBJ2-2, with a tentative D gene TRBD1 over 6 matching bases. This clonotype was sampled from a human donor. Sequenced: thymocytes. Here is the DNA: TGTGCCAGTAGTATATTATGGGGGCAGAACACCGGGGAGCTGTTTTTT. Its product reads: CASSILWGQNTGELFF. The full variable domain, with segments outside the CDR3 supplied by the reference TRBV19 and TRBJ2-2 proteins, appears as DGGITQSPKYLFRKEGQNVTLSCEQNLNHDAMYWYRQDPGQGLRLIYYSQIVNDFQKGDIAEGYSVSREKKESFPLTVTSAQKNPTAFYLCASSILWGQNTGELFFGEGSRLTVL.